A single sample gave rise to the 29 T cell receptor beta chains below, sequenced in a study of T cells after yellow fever vaccination. TCRdb re-derived calls from the 5' RACE reads in MiXCR, one entry per CDR3 protein. The repertoire holds hundreds of thousands of distinct CDR3 sequences, with 15% to 20% as singletons. The material sequenced was PBMCs, taken 15 days after the yellow fever booster vaccination. The source of these receptors is a man aged 30 to 45 who received the YFV17D yellow fever vaccine.

The table lists this clonotype with a few counts. The rearrangement joins TRBV4-2 to TRBJ2-7; 9 bases line up with TRBD2. Germline CDR1 LGHNA, CDR2 YNFKEQ. The trim removed 0 bases at V and 2 bases at J, leaving 2 bases unmatched. CDR3 size: 15 residues. The CDR3 nucleotides read TGTGCCAGCAGCCAAGAACTAGCGGGCGCCTACGAGCAGTACTTC. This gives the protein CASSQELAGAYEQYF.

This chain uses TRBV9 with TRBJ1-4; no clear D gene. CDR3 length equals 15 residues. V lost 3 bases, J lost 4 bases, and 13 bases lay in between. CDR1 SGDLS and CDR2 YYNGEE come from the germline V gene. This CDR3 is CASSEGGRFNEKLFF. For the CDR3, the DNA is TGTGCCAGCAGCGAGGGAGGACGGTTTAATGAAAAACTGTTTTTT.

CDR3 in amino acids: CASILRAGSYEQYF. The CDR3 coding sequence is TGTGCCAGCATCCTACGGGCCGGATCCTACGAGCAGTACTTC. V usage is TRBV28 and J usage is TRBJ2-7; D unclear. The CDR3 sequence is 14 residues long. CDR1 is MDHEN, CDR2 SYDVKM, per germline. Trimming took off 7 bases at V and 1 base at J, with 14 bases between the two ends.

This sequence joins TRBV3-1 and TRBJ2-3; D call uncertain. Germline lookup yields CDR1 LGHDT and CDR2 YNNKEL (reference sequence). V dropped 3 bases and J dropped 1 base, with 11 bases sitting between them. This CDR3 has 15 residues. CDR3 nucleotides: TGTGCCAGCAGCCACCAGTCGAGAGGCACAGATACGCAGTATTTT. Protein product: CASSHQSRGTDTQYF.

The chain has TRBV10-3 and TRBJ1-2; no clear D. From germline, CDR1 is ENHRY and CDR2 SYGVKD. This CDR3 is built from 10 residues. The V gene lost 4 bases and the J gene lost 8 bases, with 5 bases spanning the gap. CDR3 amino acids: CAISGEGYTF. In DNA form, the CDR3 reads TGTGCCATCAGTGGGGAGGGCTACACCTTC.

This clonotype was observed a handful of times. The V gene is TRBV20-1, the J gene TRBJ2-1; no clear D. With 3 bases removed from V and 0 bases from J, the gap between germline ends came to 9 bases. Germline CDR1 reads DFQATT; CDR2 reads SNEGSKA (reference sequence). CDR3 length: 14 residues. CDR3 amino acids: CSASAQSSYNEQFF. DNA for the CDR3: TGCAGTGCTAGCGCCCAGAGCTCCTACAATGAGCAGTTCTTC.

This chain links TRBV7-9 with TRBJ2-1; 9 nucleotides line up with TRBD2. The CDR3 extends over 15 amino acids. The trim removed 5 bases at V and 7 bases at J, leaving 9 bases unmatched. Looked up from germline, CDR1 is SEHNR and CDR2 is FQNEAQ (reference sequence). The CDR3 loop is CASSPIAGVFNEQFF. The CDR3 nucleotides are TGTGCCAGCAGCCCGATAGCGGGAGTTTTTAATGAGCAGTTCTTC.

In this sample, this clonotype turned up a few times. The V and J genes are TRBV5-6 and TRBJ2-3; 11 nucleotides align to TRBD2. Trimming took 0 bases from V and 8 from J; bases not matched to a gene: 8. The CDR3 extends over 16 amino acids. Germline values: CDR1 SGHDT, CDR2 YYEEEE. The CDR3 here is CASSLVLAGELATQYF. The CDR3 region has the DNA TGTGCCAGCAGCTTGGTACTAGCGGGAGAACTGGCTACGCAGTATTTT. Looking up the rest from reference TRBV5-6 and TRBJ2-3 gives the full variable domain: DAGVTQSPTHLIKTRGQQVTLRCSPKSGHDTVSWYQQALGQGPQFIFQYYEEEERQRGNFPDRFSGHQFPNYSSELNVNALLLGDSALYLCASSLVLAGELATQYFGPGTRLTVL.

The rearrangement links TRBV28 to TRBJ2-1, with D possibly being TRBD1 (6 bases). Trimming removed 4 bases at V and 8 bases at J, with 15 bases between. The CDR3 length is 14 residues. In germline, CDR1 is MDHEN, CDR2 SYDVKM. CDR3 residues: CASSSTGLGDEQFF. The CDR3 region has the DNA TGTGCCAGCAGTTCTACAGGGTTAGGGGATGAGCAGTTCTTC.

The chain carries TRBV20-1 and TRBJ2-7, with TRBD2 identical over 8 bases. J gave up 5 bases and V 4 bases, and 16 bases lay outside the gene matches. The CDR3 extends over 16 amino acids. Germline CDR1 and CDR2: DFQATT and SNEGSKA (reference sequence). CDR3 coding DNA: TGCAGTGCTAAGCCGGGCAGTAGCGGGGCCATAAACGAGCAGTACTTC. It is translated as CSAKPGSSGAINEQYF.

The chain joins TRBV10-2 to TRBJ2-1; 10 bases map to TRBD2. With V trimmed by 4 bases and J by 3 bases, 6 bases remained unmatched. The CDR3 has 16 amino acids. CDR1 and CDR2 from the germline V gene are WSHSY and SAAADI. CDR3 in amino acids: CASSGLAGVIYNEQFF. DNA for the CDR3: TGCGCCAGCAGTGGGCTAGCGGGAGTCATCTACAATGAGCAGTTCTTC.

This chain uses TRBV6-1 with TRBJ2-3; 13 bases fit TRBD2. This CDR3 is built from 14 residues. Trimming took 4 bases from V and 8 from J; bases not matched to a gene: 3. CDR1 is MNHNS and CDR2 is SASEGT in the germline V gene. Here the CDR3 reads CASSAGTSGATQYF. The CDR3 nucleotides are TGTGCCAGCAGTGCCGGGACTAGCGGGGCTACGCAGTATTTT.

This clonotype was observed a handful of times. V and J are TRBV20-1 and TRBJ2-1, with 7 bases identical to TRBD2. Germline CDR1 is DFQATT and CDR2 is SNEGSKA (reference sequence). The CDR3 is 14 amino acids. With V trimmed by 4 bases and J by 9 bases, 12 bases remained unmatched. This CDR3 reads CSAKVWRESVEQFF. The CDR3 region has the DNA TGCAGTGCTAAAGTTTGGCGGGAGTCGGTTGAGCAGTTCTTC.

The rearrangement joins TRBV10-3 to TRBJ1-6, with D unresolved. Germline CDR1 ENHRY, CDR2 SYGVKD. V was shortened by 7 bases and J by 4 bases, with 5 bases between the two germline ends. The length of the CDR3 is 12 residues. The CDR3 coding sequence is TGTGCCATCACCGATTATAATTCACCCCTCCACTTT. Its translation is CAITDYNSPLHF.

This rearrangement joins TRBV7-2 to TRBJ2-7; 10 bases line up with TRBD2. Trimming removed 0 bases from V and 3 bases from J; junction bases left unmatched: 8. Germline CDR1 reads SGHTA; CDR2 reads FQGNSA. CDR3 length equals 17 residues. In DNA form, the CDR3 reads TGTGCCAGCAGCTTAGCTAGCGGGAGGACCGGCTTCTACGAGCAGTACTTC. Amino acid sequence: CASSLASGRTGFYEQYF.

The V call is TRBV10-1, the J call TRBJ2-2, with D possibly matching TRBD1 (6 bases). This CDR3 is built from 15 residues. Germline CDR1 WNHNN, CDR2 SYGVQD (reference sequence). Trimming cost V 4 bases and J 3 bases, with 12 bases left between them. The CDR3 here is CASSGQGRHTGELFF. As DNA, the CDR3 is TGCGCCAGCAGTGGTCAGGGGCGTCACACCGGGGAGCTGTTTTTT.

J is TRBJ2-1 and V is TRBV19; TRBD1 matches 7 bases. Unmatched junction bases numbered 6, after V lost 3 bases and J lost 7 bases. The length of the CDR3 is 14 residues. Germline-derived CDR1 and CDR2 are LNHDA and SQIVND (reference sequence). The CDR3 reads CASSIRQGLNEQFF. For the CDR3, the DNA is TGTGCCAGTAGTATTAGACAGGGCCTAAATGAGCAGTTCTTC. The complete variable domain, with remaining parts taken from reference TRBV19 and TRBJ2-1, reads DGGITQSPKYLFRKEGQNVTLSCEQNLNHDAMYWYRQDPGQGLRLIYYSQIVNDFQKGDIAEGYSVSREKKESFPLTVTSAQKNPTAFYLCASSIRQGLNEQFFGPGTRLTVL.

This clonotype was picked up a small number of times. One end of the junction fails to match germline, which may point to a read error. CDR3 sequence: CASSLSSGLAPGF. The CDR3 bases are TGTGCCAGCAGCTTATCATCCGGACTAGCCCCGGGCTTC. V and J are TRBV7-9 and TRBJ2-1; 8 bases line up with TRBD2. The CDR3 contains 13 residues. Germline assignment: CDR1 SEHNR and CDR2 FQNEAQ (reference sequence).

This clonotype was observed a few times. This chain connects TRBV12-3 or TRBV12-4 to TRBJ2-7, with 10 bases that match TRBD2. V shed 10 bases and J 2 bases; nucleotides not matched to a gene: 11. The CDR3 length is 15 residues. The CDR3 sequence: CANIATSGSPYEQYF. CDR3 nucleotides: TGTGCCAACATCGCGACTAGCGGGTCCCCCTACGAGCAGTACTTC.

This chain connects TRBV20-1 to TRBJ2-7, with 8 bases fitting TRBD2. In germline, CDR1 is DFQATT, CDR2 SNEGSKA (reference sequence). The CDR3 spans 12 residues. Unmatched junction bases numbered 9, after V lost 5 bases and J lost 9 bases. The CDR3 spells CSAPSSGPPQYF. DNA of the CDR3: TGCAGTGCTCCTTCTAGCGGGCCTCCGCAGTACTTC.

This sequence joins TRBV5-1 and TRBJ1-1, with a tentative D call TRBD1 (5 bases). Looked up from germline, CDR1 is SGHRS and CDR2 is YFSETQ. V shed 7 bases and J shed 5 bases, with 18 bases lying between them. This CDR3 comprises 14 residues. This CDR3 reads CASSSGGSGTEAFF. The CDR3 DNA reads as TGCGCCAGCTCATCCGGGGGGTCGGGGACTGAAGCTTTCTTT. Complete variable domain (other parts from reference TRBV5-1 and TRBJ1-1): KAGVTQTPRYLIKTRGQQVTLSCSPISGHRSVSWYQQTPGQGLQFLFEYFSETQRNKGNFPGRFSGRQFSNSRSEMNVSTLELGDSALYLCASSSGGSGTEAFFGQGTRLTVV.

This clonotype was detected a few times. V gene TRBV7-2 combines with J gene TRBJ2-1, with D perhaps TRBD1 (6 bases). V lost 7 bases and J lost 2, with 9 bases in between. Germline V gene sequence: CDR1 SGHTA, CDR2 FQGNSA. The CDR3 totals 13 residues. CDR3 in DNA: TGTGCCAGCAAGGACAGACCCTACAATGAGCAGTTCTTC. Protein product: CASKDRPYNEQFF.

The genes are TRBV12-3 or TRBV12-4 and TRBJ2-1; TRBD1 matches at 9 bases. The CDR3 loop spans 15 amino acids. V lost 1 base and J lost 11; bases outside the gene matches: 9. CDR3 loop: CASSLGLPGQGKQFF. The CDR3 DNA is TGTGCCAGCAGTTTAGGTTTACCGGGACAGGGAAAGCAGTTCTTC.

This rearrangement joins TRBV6-5 to TRBJ1-1, with 10 bases fitting TRBD1. From germline, CDR1 is MNHEY and CDR2 SVGAGI. The V and J ends lost 2 bases and 1 base, in that order; junction bases with no gene match: 4. This CDR3 contains 16 residues. The CDR3 loop is CASSYGDRGENTEAFF. DNA of the CDR3: TGTGCCAGCAGTTACGGGGACAGGGGCGAGAACACTGAAGCTTTCTTT.

This clonotype appeared a few times. The V call is TRBV6-2 or TRBV6-3, the J call TRBJ2-2; D uncertain. Germline CDR1 is MNHEY and CDR2 is SVGEGT. Trimming left V 6 bases short and J 6 bases short, with 8 bases between. The CDR3 contains 12 residues. The CDR3 spells CASRVPAGELFF. Written as DNA, the CDR3 is TGTGCCAGCAGGGTTCCCGCCGGGGAGCTGTTTTTT.

The gene calls are TRBV6-1 and TRBJ1-1; TRBD1 is a possible D gene (5 bases). Germline assignment: CDR1 MNHNS and CDR2 SASEGT. The CDR3 is 13 residues long. Trimming cost V 8 bases and J 6 bases, with 16 bases left between them. The CDR3 sequence is CASSSRGLSEAFF. In DNA form, the CDR3 reads TGTGCCAGCTCGAGCCGGGGACTGTCTGAAGCTTTCTTT.

This clonotype was counted between two and nine times. Being one base from a much bigger clone, this may be a read error. As the CDR3 is not closed by the conserved phenylalanine or tryptophan, this likely results from a read error. The chain combines TRBV11-1 with TRBJ2-1; 8 bases are shared with TRBD2. Germline CDR1 SGHAT, CDR2 FQDESV (reference sequence). The length of the CDR3 is 15 residues. V lost 3 bases, J lost 4 bases, and 5 bases stayed unmatched. CDR3 residues: CASSFLAGTYNEQFS. DNA for the CDR3: TGTGCCAGCAGCTTCCTAGCGGGTACTTACAATGAGCAGTTCTCC.

The table lists this clonotype with a few counts. The chain employs TRBV20-1 and TRBJ1-1; TRBD1 matches 7 bases. The CDR3 sequence is 14 residues long. V shed 6 bases and J 0 bases; nucleotides not matched to a gene: 7. Looked up from germline, CDR1 is DFQATT and CDR2 is SNEGSKA (reference sequence). CDR3 amino acids: CSAPRDRMNTEAFF. CDR3 DNA sequence: TGCAGTGCCCCAAGGGACAGAATGAACACTGAAGCTTTCTTT.

J is TRBJ1-5 and V is TRBV28; D is unresolved. Trimming pared 6 bases from V and 8 bases from J, leaving 17 bases between. CDR1 and CDR2 (germline): MDHEN, SYDVKM. This CDR3 region has 14 residues. This CDR3 is CASRATVGFEPQHF. CDR3 coding DNA: TGTGCCAGCAGGGCAACAGTGGGGTTTGAGCCCCAGCATTTT.